This record covers a single TCR beta chain. Its cognate antigen has yet to be identified. No base quality information exists; no much larger clone differs at one position. The time point label, read with the paper, signifies: pre-transplant. Thawed unstimulated PBMCs were stained for CD3, CD4 and CD8 and FACS-sorted into CD3+CD4+ and CD3+CD8+ populations. All 8 studied subjects were randomized to withdrawal of immunosuppression. The Qiagen DNeasy Blood and Tissue Kit was used for genomic DNA isolation. Using immunoSEQ, frozen genomic DNA was subjected to high-throughput TCRbeta CDR3 sequencing, a process that included PCR amplification, mapping, bias correction and internal controls. The paper's data handling went like this. Only productive rearrangements were retained, with each unique TCRbeta sequence defined by its CDR3 nucleotide sequence together with its V and J gene. For classification of a sequence as donor-reactive, at least 5-fold expansion in CFSE-low cells relative to unstimulated pre-transplant cells and a frequency of at least 0.01% were required. Minimum frequency thresholds were set for each subject based on the unstimulated sample with the lowest template count, ensuring at least 90% detection power. Jensen-Shannon divergence between the top 1000 TCRbeta sequences post-transplant and pre-transplant was used to measure repertoire turnover. Changes in detection of donor-reactive sequences were tested with two-sided Fisher's exact tests. TCRdb stores this immuneACCESS table with in-frame sequences only. Part of the clones is absent; in the studies checked, under half of the shortfall reflects unresolved V genes, and no reason is known for the rest. Clonal size and the V and J genes are those of that table, whereas D and trimming came from the DNA. A total of over 15,000 clones appear in this sample, over 75% of them only once. Over 10% of the sample is taken by the ten largest.

In the germline V gene (reference sequence), CDR1 corresponds to PRHDT and CDR2 to FYEKMQ. V and J lose 8 bases and 1 base, and a span of 23 bases separates them. From its cysteine to its phenylalanine, the CDR3 spans 17 amino acids. CDR3 DNA only is kept here, 51 bases in frame from base 1. These data belong to a study of T cell clones after liver transplantation (dated by TCRdb to between 2018 and 2021). With respect to the entire study: Samples were obtained from ITN030ST, a randomized trial in which withdrawal of immunosuppression was attempted within 2 years of liver transplantation. As an antigen-independent comparator for donor-reactive sequences, third party-reactive TCRbeta sequences were also identified from pre-transplant MLRs. Three of the eight recipients were HCV-positive; the others were transplanted for non-autoimmune, non-viral indications. Subjects received no induction therapy and standard immunosuppression until randomization at 12-24 months post-transplant. After a pre-transplant mixed lymphocyte reaction, TCRbeta sequencing was used to pinpoint donor-reactive T cell clones, which were subsequently tracked in post-transplant blood. Tolerance was defined as complete immunosuppression withdrawal for at least one year with no rise in liver enzymes beyond twice the upper limit of normal. A cohort of 8 liver transplant recipients was studied, of whom 3 were classified as tolerant and 5 as non-tolerant. Blood samples were taken pre-transplant, pre-randomization before withdrawal, and post-randomization after full withdrawal or failed withdrawal. Broad study findings and their caveats: Once repertoire turnover was taken into account, donor-reactive detection showed a significant reduction for CD4 in 7 of 8 subjects and for CD8 in 8 of 8. Because allograft tissue specimens were not available, migration of donor-reactive T cells into the graft, rather than deletion, may have occurred. Low numbers of available donor cells limited the measurable donor-reactive repertoire in a couple of subjects. A significant post-transplant decrease in circulating donor-reactive CD4 TCRbeta sequences was observed in most of the 8 subjects, irrespective of tolerance or HCV status. Donor-reactive sequences declined more than third party-reactive ones, suggesting partial antigen-specific deletion unrelated to withdrawal success. Conclusions were preliminary, limited by small, heterogeneous patient numbers and non-standardized post-transplant time points.

The chain was built from TRBV13 and TRBJ2-5; the D segment could be TRBD2, given 6 matching bases. Sequencing was performed on CD8+ T cells from blood, taken before liver transplant. The TCR originated in a human donor who received a liver transplant. The DNA sequence is TGTGCCAGCGCGGGACTGAGTGTGACACGAGGCCAAGAGACCCAGTACTTC. It translates to CASAGLSVTRGQETQYF.